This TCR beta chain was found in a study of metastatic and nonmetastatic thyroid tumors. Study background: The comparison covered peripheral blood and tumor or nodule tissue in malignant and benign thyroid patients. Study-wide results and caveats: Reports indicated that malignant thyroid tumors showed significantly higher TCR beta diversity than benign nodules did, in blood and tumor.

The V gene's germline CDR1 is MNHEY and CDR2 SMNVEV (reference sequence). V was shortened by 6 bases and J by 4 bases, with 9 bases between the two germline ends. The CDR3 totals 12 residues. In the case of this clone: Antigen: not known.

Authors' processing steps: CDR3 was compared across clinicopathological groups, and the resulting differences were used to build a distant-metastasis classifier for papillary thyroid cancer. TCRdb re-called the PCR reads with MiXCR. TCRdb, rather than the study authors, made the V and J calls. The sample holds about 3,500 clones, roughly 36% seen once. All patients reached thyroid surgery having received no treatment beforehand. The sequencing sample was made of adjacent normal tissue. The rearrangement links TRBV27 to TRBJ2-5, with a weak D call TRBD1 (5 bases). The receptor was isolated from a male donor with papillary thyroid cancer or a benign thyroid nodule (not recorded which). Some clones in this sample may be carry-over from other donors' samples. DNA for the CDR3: TGTGCCAGCAGAGGGGTATTAGAGACCCAGTACTTC. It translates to CASRGVLETQYF.